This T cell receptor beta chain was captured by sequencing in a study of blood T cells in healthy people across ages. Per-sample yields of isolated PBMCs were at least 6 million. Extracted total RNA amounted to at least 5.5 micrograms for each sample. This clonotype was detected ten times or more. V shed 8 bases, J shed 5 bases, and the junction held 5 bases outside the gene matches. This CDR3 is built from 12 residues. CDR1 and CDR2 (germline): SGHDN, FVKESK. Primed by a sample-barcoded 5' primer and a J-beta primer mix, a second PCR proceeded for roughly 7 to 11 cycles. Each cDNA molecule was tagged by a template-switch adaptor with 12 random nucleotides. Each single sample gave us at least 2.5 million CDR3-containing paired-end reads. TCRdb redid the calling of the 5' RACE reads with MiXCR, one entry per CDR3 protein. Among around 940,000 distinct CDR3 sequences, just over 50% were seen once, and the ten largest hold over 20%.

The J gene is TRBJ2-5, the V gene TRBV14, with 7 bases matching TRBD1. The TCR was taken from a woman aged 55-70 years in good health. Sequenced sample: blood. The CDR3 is CASSPQGETQYF. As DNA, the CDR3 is TGTGCCAGCTCACCACAGGGGGAGACCCAGTACTTC.